The clone carrying this T cell receptor beta chain has a single count. What it binds is not known. As processed by the authors: Junction-only immunoSEQ data arrived without quality scores, meaning filtering differed. Here immunoSEQ multiplex PCR was the method, and the copy in TCRdb shows in-frame clones only, minus some. V, J and clone size are those of that table, while D and trimming were read from the DNA. The data hold 2 million to 2.5 million clones, with over 85% observed a single time. The germline V gene encodes CDR1 SGHTA and CDR2 FQGNSA. The CDR3 spans 14 residues. The V gene lost 3 bases and the J gene lost 0 bases, with 9 bases spanning the gap. The data derive from a study of shared clonotypes between healthy human individuals. Regarding the study as a whole: Sharing across four donors was seen in approximately 5.2% of naive CD4 clonotypes.

V is TRBV7-2 and J is TRBJ2-7; D ambiguous. The sequence came from a man younger than 35 in good health. Some clones in this sample may be carry-over from other donors' samples. The sequenced sample was naive CD4+ T cells from PBMCs. Specified subset: CD45RA+ positively selected. The CDR3 sequence is CASSLAQVSYEQYF. CDR3 sequence (DNA): TGTGCCAGCAGCTTGGCCCAAGTCTCCTACGAGCAGTACTTC.